This T cell receptor (beta chain) appears in the sequencing data of a study of T cells in Graves' hyperthyroidism and ophthalmopathy. General observations from the study: Ophthalmopathy and stable hyperthyroidism were separated by a 13 V-J model.

Concerning this clonotype itself: Its cognate antigen is unknown.

TCR beta CDR3 regions were amplified from RNA transcripts. Primed by the HTBI set, a first-round RT-PCR was run on the TCR CDR3. One entry per CDR3 protein results from TCRdb running MiXCR on the multiplex PCR reads. Among approximately 600,000 distinct CDR3 sequences listed, about 15% were seen once. V dropped 8 bases and J dropped 0 bases, with 22 bases sitting between them. Germline V gene lookup returns CDR1 MNHNS and CDR2 SASEGT. This CDR3 has 17 residues. The chain employs TRBV6-1 and TRBJ1-1; tentatively, D is TRBD1 (6 bases). The clonotype was recovered from a woman aged 40 to 49 with Graves' ophthalmopathy. Source material: blood. CDR3 in DNA: TGTGCCAGCTCAGCCTTTGCGGGGGGCTTAATGAACACTGAAGCTTTCTTT. Encoded protein: CASSAFAGGLMNTEAFF.